The T cell receptor (beta chain) described here comes from a study of shared clonotypes between healthy human individuals. Data came from immunoSEQ multiplex PCR; TCRdb stores just in-frame clones and leaves some out. The table includes around 2,100,000 clones, roughly 94% detected once. The naive CD8 subset, CD45RO-negative cells positively selected for CCR7, excluded terminally differentiated effector memory CD45RA+ cells. Concerning this clone itself: This specimen includes other DNA sequences encoding the same CDR3.

The germline V and J ends were trimmed by 2 bases and 0 bases, with 12 bases remaining between them. Per germline, CDR1 MNHNS and CDR2 SASEGT. The CDR3 is made up of 16 amino acids. Sequenced sample: naive CD8+ T cells sorted from blood. The rearrangement joins TRBV6-1 to TRBJ2-3; tentative D call: TRBD2 (5 bases). This sequence was found in a man between 18 and 29 years old in good health. CDR3: CASSELRGPSTDTQYF. CDR3 in DNA: TGTGCCAGCAGTGAACTACGGGGTCCGAGCACAGATACGCAGTATTTT.